The sequence of this TCR beta chain was determined in a study of blood T cell repertoires in COVID-19. For the study at large: Sites in the United States, Italy and Spain provided acute and convalescent COVID-19 samples.

The germline V gene encodes CDR1 SGDLS and CDR2 YYNGEE. Trimming removed 3 bases from V and 0 bases from J, with 12 bases in between. This CDR3 contains 15 residues. Clones were read by immunoSEQ multiplex PCR, and TCRdb kept only the in-frame ones, dropping some. The data show hundreds of thousands of clones, with 85% seen just once and around 3.4% held by the top ten. The sequence was obtained from a woman in her late teens or twenties with acute or convalescent COVID-19. The V and J genes are TRBV9 and TRBJ1-1; D possibly corresponds to TRBD1 (6 bases). Sequenced sample: peripheral blood. As DNA, the CDR3 is TGTGCCAGCAGCGCACCGACAGGCCTGAACACTGAAGCTTTCTTT. It codes for CASSAPTGLNTEAFF. The variable domain in full, with the rest retrieved from reference TRBV9 and TRBJ1-1, is DSGVTQTPKHLITATGQRVTLRCSPRSGDLSVYWYQQSLDQGLQFLIQYYNGEERAKGNILERFSAQQFPDLHSELNLSSLELGDSALYFCASSAPTGLNTEAFFGQGTRLTVV.